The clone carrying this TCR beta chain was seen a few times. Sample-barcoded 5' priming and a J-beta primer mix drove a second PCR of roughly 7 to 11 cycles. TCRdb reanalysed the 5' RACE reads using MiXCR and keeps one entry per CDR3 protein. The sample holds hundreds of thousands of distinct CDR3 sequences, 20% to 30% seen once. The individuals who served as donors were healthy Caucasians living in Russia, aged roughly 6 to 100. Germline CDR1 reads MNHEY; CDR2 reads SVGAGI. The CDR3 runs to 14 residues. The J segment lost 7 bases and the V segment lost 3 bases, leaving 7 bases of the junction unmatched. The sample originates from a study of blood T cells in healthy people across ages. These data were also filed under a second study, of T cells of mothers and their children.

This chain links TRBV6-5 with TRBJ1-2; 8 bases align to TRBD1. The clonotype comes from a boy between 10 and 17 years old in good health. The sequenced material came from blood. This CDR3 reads CASSYLRQGSGYTF. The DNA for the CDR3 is TGTGCCAGCAGTTATTTACGACAGGGGTCTGGCTACACCTTC.